A single sample gave rise to the 21 T cell receptor beta chains below, sequenced in a study of response to subunit inactivated influenza vaccine. TCRdb reanalysed the RT-PCR reads using MiXCR and keeps one entry per CDR3 protein. The sample has approximately 170,000 distinct CDR3 sequences; approximately 15% are singletons. The sequencing used CD8+ T cells sorted from PBMCs, collected roughly 5 days after vaccination. The receptors were gathered from a man aged 50 or older who received an inactivated influenza vaccine.

This clonotype has ten or more counts. The chain couples TRBV20-1 to TRBJ2-2, with D uncertain. V lost 3 bases, J lost 0 bases, and 5 bases lay in between. CDR1 and CDR2 (germline): DFQATT, SNEGSKA (reference sequence). The length of the CDR3 is 13 residues. Here the CDR3 reads CSASLPNTGELFF. CDR3 bases: TGCAGTGCTAGTCTTCCGAACACCGGGGAGCTGTTTTTT.

This clonotype has just a few counts. The junction shows a germline mismatch at one end, possibly a read error. The CDR3 loop reads CASSPGQGFGEQFF. DNA for the CDR3: TGTGCTAGCAGCCCAGGACAGGGATTTGGCGAGCAGTTCTTC. The chain recombines TRBV7-7 with TRBJ2-1; 8 positions agree with TRBD1. The germline V gene encodes CDR1 SSHAT and CDR2 FNYEAQ (reference sequence). The CDR3 is 14 residues long.

The rearrangement joins TRBV5-6 to TRBJ2-7; D is undetermined. Germline values: CDR1 SGHDT, CDR2 YYEEEE. The CDR3 has 13 amino acids. The V end was cut by 0 bases, the J end by 7 bases, with 11 bases between. The CDR3 is CASSLAGIPEQYF. Written as DNA, the CDR3 is TGTGCCAGCAGCTTGGCCGGCATCCCTGAGCAGTACTTC. The full variable domain, completed using reference TRBV5-6 and TRBJ2-7, is DAGVTQSPTHLIKTRGQQVTLRCSPKSGHDTVSWYQQALGQGPQFIFQYYEEEERQRGNFPDRFSGHQFPNYSSELNVNALLLGDSALYLCASSLAGIPEQYFGPGTRLTVT.

In this sample, this clonotype turned up many times. The rearrangement uses TRBV7-2 and TRBJ1-4; tentative D call: TRBD1 (5 bases). V lost 2 bases and J lost 3, with 10 bases in between. CDR1 is SGHTA, CDR2 FQGNSA, per germline. The length of the CDR3 is 15 residues. This CDR3 is CASSLWGGANEKLFF. CDR3 sequence (DNA): TGTGCCAGCAGCTTATGGGGGGGGGCTAATGAAAAACTGTTTTTT.

A remark on this clonotype: This may be a read error, as it is one base from a much larger clone. The chain couples TRBV7-2 to TRBJ2-7, with unresolved D. The V gene's germline CDR1 is SGHTA and CDR2 FQGNSA. V lost 5 bases to trimming and J lost 3 bases, with 17 bases between them. This CDR3 is built from 15 residues. CDR3: CASSLHSVADYEQYF. The CDR3 bases are TGTGCCAGCAGCCTCCACTCCGTGGCGGACTACGAGCAGTACTTC.

The gene calls are TRBV28 and TRBJ2-1; D might be TRBD1 or TRBD2, each matching 5 bases. Looked up from germline, CDR1 is MDHEN and CDR2 is SYDVKM. Trimming removed 3 bases from V and 5 bases from J, with 14 bases in between. The CDR3 totals 15 residues. CDR3 sequence: CASSFRLGRDNEQFF. In nucleotides, the CDR3 is TGTGCCAGCAGTTTCCGGTTGGGACGGGACAATGAGCAGTTCTTC.

This clonotype has more than one count but fewer than ten. The rearrangement links TRBV11-2 to TRBJ2-7; TRBD2 aligns across 7 bases. From germline, CDR1 is SGHAT and CDR2 FQNNGV. The junction had 10 bases not matched to a gene; V was cut back by 0 bases and J by 5 bases. The CDR3 sequence is 16 residues long. The CDR3 nucleotides read TGTGCCAGCAGCTTAGACGAACGGCGGGAGTATGACGAGCAGTACTTC. It codes for CASSLDERREYDEQYF.

In its sample, this clonotype was seen a few times. This rearrangement joins TRBV10-3 to TRBJ2-3; 8 bases map to TRBD2. This CDR3 is 16 amino acids long. V trimming: 6 bases; J trimming: 1 base; junction bases outside the gene matches: 9. Germline V CDR1 and CDR2: ENHRY, SYGVKD. The CDR3 DNA sequence: TGTGCCATCAGCCTAGCGGGCGCCGGGGGCACAGATACGCAGTATTTT. Translated: CAISLAGAGGTDTQYF.

There are a few counts of this clonotype. V is TRBV4-1 and J is TRBJ2-5; the D is unclear. V was pared by 0 bases and J by 5 bases, with 19 bases between. This CDR3 spans 17 amino acids. CDR1 is MGHRA, CDR2 YSYEKL, per germline. The CDR3 sequence is CASSQDSWVNSRETQYF. As DNA, the CDR3 is TGCGCCAGCAGCCAAGACAGTTGGGTGAACAGCCGTGAGACCCAGTACTTC.

This clonotype was detected only a few times. This chain uses TRBV20-1 with TRBJ2-2; 9 bases map to TRBD2. The CDR3 consists of 18 residues. From germline, CDR1 is DFQATT and CDR2 SNEGSKA (reference sequence). The ends lost 0 bases at V and 3 bases at J; junction bases unmatched: 11. The CDR3 DNA sequence: TGCAGTGCTAGAGATTTTTTGGCTAGCGGGGATCACACCGGGGAGCTGTTTTTT. It yields the protein CSARDFLASGDHTGELFF.

This clonotype was observed a handful of times. The chain combines TRBV24-1 with TRBJ1-1; no reliable D call. In germline, CDR1 is KGHDR, CDR2 SFDVKD. The CDR3 runs 13 residues. V lost 1 base to trimming and J lost 11 bases, with 13 bases between them. In DNA form, the CDR3 reads TGTGCCACCAGTGATTTAGGCCAGGAAGGCGCTTTCTTT. Its protein is CATSDLGQEGAFF.

V gene TRBV4-2 combines with J gene TRBJ1-6; TRBD1 agrees at 8 bases. The junction had 8 bases not matched to a gene; V was cut back by 0 bases and J by 4 bases. The CDR3 covers 18 residues. Germline CDR1 is LGHNA and CDR2 is YNFKEQ. CDR3 sequence reads: CASSQDVTGGWYNSPLHF. The CDR3 bases are TGTGCCAGCAGCCAAGACGTAACAGGGGGATGGTATAATTCACCCCTCCACTTT.

This chain links TRBV20-1 with TRBJ1-5; perhaps TRBD1 as D (5 bases). V was cut by 1 base and J by 0 bases, with 13 bases left in between. Germline CDR1 reads DFQATT; CDR2 reads SNEGSKA (reference sequence). This CDR3 has 16 residues. CDR3 DNA: TGCAGTGCTAGAGGGACATTGCTTTATAGCAATCAGCCCCAGCATTTT. As protein: CSARGTLLYSNQPQHF.

This clonotype was counted at least ten times. The chain combines TRBV11-1 with TRBJ2-1, with a tentative D call TRBD2 (7 bases). Germline V gene lookup returns CDR1 SGHAT and CDR2 FQDESV (reference sequence). Trimming pared 5 bases from V and 2 bases from J, leaving 25 bases between. This CDR3 is 19 amino acids long. The CDR3, as DNA: TGTGCCAGCAGCGTACCGGGGGGCGGTCGTAACGATGCCTACAATGAGCAGTTCTTC. Protein product: CASSVPGGGRNDAYNEQFF.

The chain employs TRBV4-1 and TRBJ1-4; the match to TRBD1 covers 7 bases. This CDR3 has 19 amino acids. Germline assignment: CDR1 MGHRA and CDR2 YSYEKL. J gave up 4 bases and V 2 bases, and 16 bases lay outside the gene matches. CDR3 in amino acids: CASSQSSGTAPMGNEKLFF. CDR3 sequence (DNA): TGCGCCAGCAGCCAATCCTCCGGGACAGCCCCCATGGGTAATGAAAAACTGTTTTTT.

This chain joins TRBV20-1 and TRBJ2-7, with TRBD2 identical over 10 bases. Per germline, CDR1 DFQATT and CDR2 SNEGSKA (reference sequence). The V and J ends lost 2 bases and 2 bases, in that order; junction bases with no gene match: 21. CDR3 length equals 20 residues. CDR3 bases: TGCAGTGCTAGATCTTTACAGAGACTCGGGTCAGCGGGGGGGGCCTACGAGCAGTACTTC. The encoded protein is CSARSLQRLGSAGGAYEQYF.

V and J are TRBV28 and TRBJ2-1, with 11 bases matching TRBD2. This CDR3 is 15 amino acids long. CDR1 is MDHEN, CDR2 SYDVKM, per germline. V was pared by 2 bases and J by 7 bases, with 4 bases of the junction left unmatched. CDR3 nucleotide sequence: TGTGCCAGCAGTTTAGCGGGACTAGCGGAAAATGAGCAGTTCTTC. Translating it yields CASSLAGLAENEQFF.

The chain carries TRBV20-1 and TRBJ2-1; TRBD1 matches at 11 bases. Looked up from germline, CDR1 is DFQATT and CDR2 is SNEGSKA (reference sequence). V was clipped by 0 bases and J by 6 bases; unmatched bases: 4. CDR3 size: 15 residues. CDR3 sequence reads: CSARDKDRGLNEQFF. Here the CDR3 DNA reads TGCAGTGCTAGAGATAAGGACAGGGGGCTCAATGAGCAGTTCTTC.

This rearrangement joins TRBV12-3 or TRBV12-4 to TRBJ2-3; D possibly matches TRBD1 or TRBD2 (5 bases each). The CDR3 covers 12 residues. Between the trimmed V and J ends, which lost 10 bases and 0 bases, there was a span of 8 bases. The chain's CDR3 is CANRDSTDTQYF. CDR3 nucleotides: TGTGCCAACCGGGACAGCACAGATACGCAGTATTTT.

The CDR3 sequence: CASSPTGRGHNEQFF. The CDR3 bases are TGTGCCAGCAGCCCCACCGGGAGGGGGCATAATGAGCAGTTCTTC. The rearrangement links TRBV6-2 or TRBV6-3 to TRBJ2-1, with TRBD2 as a possible D gene (8 bases). The V end was cut by 6 bases, the J end by 7 bases, with 19 bases between. Germline V gene lookup returns CDR1 MNHEY and CDR2 SVGEGT. This CDR3 spans 15 amino acids.

This clonotype was recorded many times. The CDR3 region is CASSRGTDQETQYF. As DNA, the CDR3 is TGTGCCAGCAGCCGTGGGACAGACCAAGAGACCCAGTACTTC. The chain joins TRBV12-3 or TRBV12-4 to TRBJ2-5, with 7 nucleotides matching TRBD1. The CDR3 sequence is 14 residues long. V trimming: 6 bases; J trimming: 0 bases; junction bases outside the gene matches: 4.